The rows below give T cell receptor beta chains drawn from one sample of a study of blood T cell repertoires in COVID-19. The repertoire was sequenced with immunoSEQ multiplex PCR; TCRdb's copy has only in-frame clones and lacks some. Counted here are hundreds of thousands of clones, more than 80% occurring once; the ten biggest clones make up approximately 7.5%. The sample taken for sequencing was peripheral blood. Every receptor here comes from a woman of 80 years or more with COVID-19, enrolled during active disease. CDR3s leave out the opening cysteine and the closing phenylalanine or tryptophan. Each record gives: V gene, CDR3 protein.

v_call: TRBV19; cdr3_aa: ASSQGLGTEAF
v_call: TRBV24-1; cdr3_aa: ATSDYPGTSGYNEQF
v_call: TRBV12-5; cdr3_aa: ASGAGGPRYEQY
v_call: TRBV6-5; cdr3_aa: ASREDSKLNQPQH
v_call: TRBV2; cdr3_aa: ASHHRGTGNTIY
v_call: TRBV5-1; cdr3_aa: ASSLTGGPNTEAF
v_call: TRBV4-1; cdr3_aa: ASSQGVGQASSGNTIY
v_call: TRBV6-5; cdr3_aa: ASRQGAYGYT
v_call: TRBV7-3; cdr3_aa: ASSQQPTGGEVPGELF
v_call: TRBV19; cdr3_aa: ASSIGSGGNYGYT
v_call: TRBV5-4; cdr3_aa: ASSLYRDNEQF
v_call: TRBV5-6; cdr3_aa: ASAGSGGTDTQY
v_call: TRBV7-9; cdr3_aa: ASSPRGTREGNEKLF
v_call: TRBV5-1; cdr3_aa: ASSQDIIYEQY
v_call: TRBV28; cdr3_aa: ASSLSTSGRDNEQY
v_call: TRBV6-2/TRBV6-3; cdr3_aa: ASSYVAGGPRGGDTQY
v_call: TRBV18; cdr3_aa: ASSPLSGGGYYEQY
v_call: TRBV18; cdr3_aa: ASSPARLAGVKEQF
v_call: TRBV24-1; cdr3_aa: ATSDSGPGRQPQH
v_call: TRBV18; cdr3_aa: ASSRTRTGSTEAF
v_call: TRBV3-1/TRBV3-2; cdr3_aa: ASSQGLAGDPNEQF
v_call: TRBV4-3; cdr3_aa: ASSQHLNQPQH
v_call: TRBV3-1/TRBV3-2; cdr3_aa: ASSQGGAQPQH
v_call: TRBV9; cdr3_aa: ASSVGSGLGDGYT
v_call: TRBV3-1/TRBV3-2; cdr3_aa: ASSASPADTQY
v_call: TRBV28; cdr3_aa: ASSFSGDREGETQY
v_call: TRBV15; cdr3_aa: ATSTSAGELF
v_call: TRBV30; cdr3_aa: AWRVAGGGNEQF
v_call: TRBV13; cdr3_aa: ASSLGPPSGGVKTQY
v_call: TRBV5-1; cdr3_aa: ASSFSRTETQY
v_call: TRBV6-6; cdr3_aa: ASSYSGQRYGYT
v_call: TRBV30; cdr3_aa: AWRPDRAYEQY
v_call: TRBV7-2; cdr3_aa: ASSPRTRELNYEQY
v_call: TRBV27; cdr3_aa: ASSLDARGQVY
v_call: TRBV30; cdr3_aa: AWSKWGLLNEQF
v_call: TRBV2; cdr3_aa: ASSDPDRGYGYT
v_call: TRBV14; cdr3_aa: ASSQDRTSGNTIY
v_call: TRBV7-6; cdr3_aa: ASSLTMTYQETQY
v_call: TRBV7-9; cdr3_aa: ASSSSGSRAGELF
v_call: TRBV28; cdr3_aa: ASSLSFGGGYT
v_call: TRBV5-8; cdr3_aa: ASSSRLAGGNIQY
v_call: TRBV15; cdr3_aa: ATSRDPTSPTYEQY
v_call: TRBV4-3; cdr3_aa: ASSRDRGPNQPQH
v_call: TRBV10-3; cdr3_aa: AIKESTGGSSPLH
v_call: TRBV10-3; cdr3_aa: AISGDRGNQPQH
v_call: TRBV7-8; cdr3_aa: ASSLNRVDQETQY
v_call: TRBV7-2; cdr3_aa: ASSLGEQGARGTQY
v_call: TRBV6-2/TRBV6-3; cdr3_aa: ASSYFGGGTEAF
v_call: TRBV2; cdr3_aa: ASRLQNSENTEAF
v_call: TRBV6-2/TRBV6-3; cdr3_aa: ASSLGGSYEQY
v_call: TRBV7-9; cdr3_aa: ASSLTGKRAGLYGYT